The present entry profiles one T cell receptor (beta chain) with its context. Seattle patients were enrolled during active infection and followed longitudinally. Looked up from germline, CDR1 is LNHDA and CDR2 is SQIVND (reference sequence). The CDR3 contains 15 residues. V shed 4 bases and J 7 bases; nucleotides not matched to a gene: 10. The data stem from a study of blood T cell repertoires in COVID-19. For the study at large: Italy, Spain and the United States were the sources of the convalescent and acute COVID-19 samples. T cells, B-cell-depleted T cells, or PBMCs provided the cDNA or gDNA that served as material.

Only in-frame clones appear in the TCRdb table, and some are missing; sequencing was by immunoSEQ multiplex PCR. This table holds around 60,000 clones, roughly 84% found once. The sequencing input was peripheral blood. This clonotype was obtained from a middle-aged man with COVID-19, enrolled during active disease. The chain has TRBV19 and TRBJ1-5, with 7 bases that match TRBD1. CDR3 DNA: TGTGCCAGTAGTACGAGGGGGCTCGGAAACCAGCCCCAGCATTTT. This codes for CASSTRGLGNQPQHF.